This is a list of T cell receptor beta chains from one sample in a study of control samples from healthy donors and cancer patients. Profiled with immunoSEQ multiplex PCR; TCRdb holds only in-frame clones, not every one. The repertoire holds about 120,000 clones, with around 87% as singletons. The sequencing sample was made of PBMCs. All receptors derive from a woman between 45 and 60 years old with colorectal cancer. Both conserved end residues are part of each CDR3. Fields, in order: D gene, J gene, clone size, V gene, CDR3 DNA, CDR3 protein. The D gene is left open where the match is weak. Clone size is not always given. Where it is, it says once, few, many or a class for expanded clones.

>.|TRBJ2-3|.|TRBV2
TGTGCCAGCAGTCGTTCGTTGGGAGATACGCAGTATTTT
CASSRSLGDTQYF
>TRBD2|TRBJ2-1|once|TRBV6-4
TGTGCCAGCAGCGTACTAGCGGGAGTCACGCATGAGCAGTTCTTC
CASSVLAGVTHEQFF
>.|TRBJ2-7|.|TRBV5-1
TGCGCCAGCAGCTTTAGTCAGGTTCGTGACGAGCAGTACTTC
CASSFSQVRDEQYF
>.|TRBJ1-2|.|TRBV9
TGTGCCAGCAGCGTAGGGGGAGCGGCCCCCTCTGGCTACACCTTC
CASSVGGAAPSGYTF
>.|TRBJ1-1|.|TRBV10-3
TGTGCCATCAGTGGGACGGTGGACACTGAAGCTTTCTTT
CAISGTVDTEAFF
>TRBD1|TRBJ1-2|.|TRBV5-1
TGCGCCAGCAGCTCGGAGACAGGGAACTATGGCTACACCTTC
CASSSETGNYGYTF
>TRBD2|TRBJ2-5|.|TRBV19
TGTGCCAGTAGTAAGGGGCCTCCTGGACTAGCGGGAGTAAGTTTAAGAGAGACCCAGTACTTC
CASSKGPPGLAGVSLRETQYF
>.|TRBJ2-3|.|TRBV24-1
TGTGCCACCAGTCATTATAGCACAGATACGCAGTATTTT
CATSHYSTDTQYF
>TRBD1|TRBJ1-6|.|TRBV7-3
TGTGCCAGCAGCGTAACAGGGGGCGCCGATAATTCACCCCTCCACTTT
CASSVTGGADNSPLHF
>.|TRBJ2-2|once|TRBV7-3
TGTGCCAGCAGCTTAGGGGCGGGGCGAACCGGGGAGCTGTTTTTT
CASSLGAGRTGELFF
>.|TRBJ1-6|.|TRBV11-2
TGTGCCAGCAGCTTAGTTGCAGGTTATAATTCACCCCTCCACTTT
CASSLVAGYNSPLHF
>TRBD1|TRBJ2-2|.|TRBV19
TGTGCCAGTAGTATTTGGACAGGGTACACCGGGGAGCTGTTTTTT
CASSIWTGYTGELFF
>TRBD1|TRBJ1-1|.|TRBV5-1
TGCGCCAGCAGCCCGGACAGGGGGTTGGCTTTCACTGAAGCTTTCTTT
CASSPDRGLAFTEAFF
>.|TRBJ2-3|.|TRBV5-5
TGTGCCAGCAGCTTGGGAGCAGATACGCAGTATTTT
CASSLGADTQYF
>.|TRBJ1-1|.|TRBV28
TGTGCCAGCAGTTCGCTACAGCAACCGAACACTGAAGCTTTCTTT
CASSSLQQPNTEAFF
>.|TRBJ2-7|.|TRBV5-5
TGTGCCAGCAGCCCCAACTCCTACGAGCAGTACTTC
CASSPNSYEQYF